These 11 T cell receptor beta chains share one sample of origin, sequenced in a study of shared clonotypes between healthy human individuals. This table comes from immunoSEQ multiplex PCR, and its TCRdb copy is limited to in-frame clones, with some not included. Of approximately 2.5 million clones in the sample, under 95% were seen once. The specimen sequenced was naive CD4+ T cells from PBMCs. Subset in this sample: CD45RA+ positively selected. The receptors were gathered from a man aged 18 to 30 in good health. Some clones in this sample may be carry-over from other donors' samples.

The chain joins TRBV7-7 to TRBJ2-2; a possible D gene is TRBD1 (5 bases). Germline V gene lookup returns CDR1 SSHAT and CDR2 FNYEAQ (reference sequence). V lost 2 bases, J lost 4 bases, and 11 bases lay in between. This CDR3 has 15 residues. CDR3 DNA: TGTGCCAGCAGCTTAAGTCAGGGTTCCACCGGGGAGCTGTTTTTT. Translation: CASSLSQGSTGELFF.

A remark on this clone: Other DNA sequences within the sample encode an identical CDR3. The V call is TRBV5-1, the J call TRBJ2-7; D not certain. Per germline, CDR1 SGHRS and CDR2 YFSETQ. The CDR3 runs 12 residues. The germline V and J ends were trimmed by 1 base and 2 bases, with 4 bases remaining between them. Here the CDR3 DNA reads TGCGCCAGCAGCTTGCAACCCTACGAGCAGTACTTC. It yields the protein CASSLQPYEQYF.

This sequence joins TRBV5-1 and TRBJ2-1, with 11 bases matching TRBD2. V shed 4 bases, J shed 8 bases, and the junction held 8 bases outside the gene matches. CDR3 size: 15 residues. Germline CDR1 and CDR2: SGHRS and YFSETQ. As DNA, the CDR3 is TGCGCCAGCAGCATAACTAGCGGGAGTTTCTATGAGCAGTTCTTC. Protein: CASSITSGSFYEQFF.

Comment on this clone: This specimen includes other DNA sequences encoding the same CDR3. This chain uses TRBV5-1 with TRBJ2-1; 13 bases agree with TRBD2. V dropped 3 bases and J dropped 10; count of bases not matched to a gene: 1. The germline V gene encodes CDR1 SGHRS and CDR2 YFSETQ. CDR3 length: 13 residues. The CDR3 DNA sequence: TGCGCCAGCAGCTCGGGACTAGCGGGGGAGCAGTTCTTC. This translates into CASSSGLAGEQFF. Drawing the rest from reference TRBV5-1 and TRBJ2-1, the complete variable domain is KAGVTQTPRYLIKTRGQQVTLSCSPISGHRSVSWYQQTPGQGLQFLFEYFSETQRNKGNFPGRFSGRQFSNSRSEMNVSTLELGDSALYLCASSSGLAGEQFFGPGTRLTVL.

The V gene is TRBV5-1, the J gene TRBJ2-1; tentatively, D is TRBD2 (5 bases). The CDR3 loop spans 15 amino acids. CDR1 and CDR2 (germline): SGHRS, YFSETQ. V shed 0 bases and J shed 6 bases, with 13 bases lying between them. For the CDR3, the DNA is TGCGCCAGCAGCTTGGCGGTTGGCGGGCTCAATGAGCAGTTCTTC. It encodes CASSLAVGGLNEQFF.

The chain joins TRBV4-2 to TRBJ2-7, with D perhaps TRBD1 (6 bases). CDR3 size: 16 residues. V was shortened by 0 bases and J by 1 base, with 13 bases between the two germline ends. The germline CDR1 and CDR2 sequences are LGHNA and YNFKEQ. The CDR3 coding sequence is TGTGCCAGCAGCCAAGATATCGGGACAACGTCCTACGAGCAGTACTTC. Its translation: CASSQDIGTTSYEQYF.

This rearrangement joins TRBV5-1 to TRBJ1-1; D not certain. CDR1 is SGHRS and CDR2 is YFSETQ in the germline V gene. This CDR3 spans 15 amino acids. Trimming took off 0 bases at V and 1 base at J, with 10 bases between the two ends. CDR3 amino acids: CASSLAVGSNTEAFF. CDR3 in DNA: TGCGCCAGCAGCTTGGCCGTAGGTTCGAACACTGAAGCTTTCTTT. The whole variable domain, filled in from reference TRBV5-1 and TRBJ1-1, reads KAGVTQTPRYLIKTRGQQVTLSCSPISGHRSVSWYQQTPGQGLQFLFEYFSETQRNKGNFPGRFSGRQFSNSRSEMNVSTLELGDSALYLCASSLAVGSNTEAFFGQGTRLTVV.

This clone was picked up a small number of times. The chain joins TRBV9 to TRBJ1-5; D remains unclear. CDR1 and CDR2 from the germline V gene are SGDLS and YYNGEE. The CDR3 is made up of 12 amino acids. V gave up 0 bases and J gave up 5 bases, with 3 bases separating them. CDR3 coding DNA: TGTGCCAGCAGCGTAGCGCATCAGCCCCAGCATTTT. Translation gives CASSVAHQPQHF.

The gene calls are TRBV7-8 and TRBJ2-5, with D hard to call. Germline CDR1 reads SGHVS; CDR2 reads FQNEAQ. The V gene lost 5 bases and the J gene lost 2 bases, with 9 bases spanning the gap. The CDR3 has 13 amino acids. CDR3 loop: CASSPGPQETQYF. The CDR3 region has the DNA TGTGCCAGCAGCCCCGGACCTCAAGAGACCCAGTACTTC. Filled out from reference TRBV7-8 and TRBJ2-5, the complete variable domain reads GAGVSQSPRYKVAKRGQDVALRCDPISGHVSLFWYQQALGQGPEFLTYFQNEAQLDKSGLPSDRFFAERPEGSVSTLKIQRTQQEDSAVYLCASSPGPQETQYFGPGTRLLVL.

The V and J genes are TRBV7-8 and TRBJ1-4; maybe TRBD1 (5 bases). This CDR3 region has 12 residues. Trimming removed 0 bases at V and 12 bases at J, with 8 bases between. In germline, CDR1 is SGHVS, CDR2 FQNEAQ. CDR3 in DNA: TGTGCCAGCAGCTTAGCCTCGGGACAACTGTTTTTT. Its translation: CASSLASGQLFF.

This chain links TRBV7-7 with TRBJ2-2; maybe TRBD2 (6 bases). Germline V gives CDR1 SSHAT, CDR2 FNYEAQ (reference sequence). V dropped 5 bases and J dropped 5 bases, with 9 bases sitting between them. The length of the CDR3 is 13 residues. The CDR3 nucleotides are TGTGCCAGCAGCCACGGGAGAACCGGGGAGCTGTTTTTT. This gives the protein CASSHGRTGELFF.